The 18 T cell receptor beta chains reported below all come from one sample, sequenced in a study of control samples from healthy donors and cancer patients. Method: immunoSEQ multiplex PCR; TCRdb's copy keeps in-frame clones and lacks some. The sample has 6,000 to 7,000 clones; 76% are singletons. Sequences were obtained from formalin-fixed, paraffin-embedded tissue. The receptors were sampled from a male donor with melanoma.

The chain joins TRBV11-3 to TRBJ2-3; D possibly corresponds to TRBD2 (6 bases). The CDR3 extends over 12 amino acids. The V gene lost 2 bases and the J gene lost 9 bases, with 9 bases spanning the gap. The germline V gene has CDR1 SGHNT and CDR2 YENEEA. The CDR3 here is CASSLSGDTQYF. In nucleotides, the CDR3 is TGTGCCAGCAGCTTATCGGGGGACACGCAGTATTTT.

The rearrangement joins TRBV4-2 to TRBJ2-1; no clear D. Trimming removed 0 bases at V and 6 bases at J, with 6 bases between. The CDR3 is 13 residues long. Germline CDR1 LGHNA, CDR2 YNFKEQ. The CDR3: CASSQDLVNEQFF. As DNA, the CDR3 is TGTGCCAGCAGCCAAGATCTTGTCAATGAGCAGTTCTTC.

This clone has a single count. The chain couples TRBV5-1 to TRBJ2-6; TRBD1 agrees at 8 bases. Germline CDR1 SGHRS, CDR2 YFSETQ. The CDR3 sequence is 17 residues long. Trimming removed 4 bases from V and 2 bases from J; junction bases left unmatched: 8. The CDR3 protein is CASSAAQGAPGANVLTF. As DNA, the CDR3 is TGCGCCAGCAGCGCAGCCCAGGGGGCGCCTGGGGCCAACGTCCTGACTTTC.

V and J are TRBV20-1 and TRBJ2-7, with a tentative D call TRBD1 (6 bases). CDR1 is DFQATT, CDR2 SNEGSKA, per germline (reference sequence). With 6 bases removed from V and 3 bases from J, the gap between germline ends came to 9 bases. This CDR3 contains 11 residues. CDR3 loop: CSAEDSYEQYV. CDR3 sequence (DNA): TGCAGTGCCGAGGACAGCTACGAGCAGTACGTC.

The V call is TRBV11-2, the J call TRBJ2-2; 8 positions agree with TRBD2. The CDR3 is 16 residues long. V shed 5 bases, J shed 7 bases, and the junction held 12 bases outside the gene matches. CDR1 is SGHAT and CDR2 is FQNNGV in the germline V gene. CDR3 residues: CASSEGGGLRGGELFF. The CDR3 bases are TGTGCCAGCAGCGAGGGCGGGGGGCTTCGTGGCGGGGAGCTGTTTTTT.

J is TRBJ1-5 and V is TRBV19, with 10 bases lining up with TRBD1. The germline gives CDR1 LNHDA, CDR2 SQIVND (reference sequence). J lost 11 bases, V lost 8 bases, and 18 bases had no gene match. The CDR3 runs 16 residues. The CDR3 reads CASGLWTGGTQQSQHF. DNA of the CDR3: TGTGCCAGTGGACTGTGGACAGGGGGTACACAGCAGTCCCAGCATTTT.

CDR3 protein: CASSWTGGNSPLHF. The DNA of the CDR3 is TGTGCCAGCAGCTGGACAGGCGGAAATTCACCCCTCCACTTT. The chain has TRBV5-5 and TRBJ1-6; TRBD1 aligns across 7 bases. In germline, CDR1 is SGHKS, CDR2 YYEKEE (reference sequence). The V segment lost 3 bases and the J segment 7 bases; nucleotides outside the gene matches: 4. This CDR3 is 14 amino acids long. The full variable domain, completed using reference TRBV5-5 and TRBJ1-6, is DAGVTQSPTHLIKTRGQQVTLRCSPISGHKSVSWYQQVLGQGPQFIFQYYEKEERGRGNFPDRFSARQFPNYSSELNVNALLLGDSALYLCASSWTGGNSPLHFGNGTRLTVT.

This clone appeared a single time. The rearrangement joins TRBV28 to TRBJ1-2; 7 positions agree with TRBD1. CDR1 MDHEN and CDR2 SYDVKM come from the germline V gene. The CDR3 length is 14 residues. Losses at the gene ends were 5 bases for V and 4 bases for J; bases not matched to a gene: 7. The CDR3 DNA is TGTGCCAGCAGTCGGTCACAGGGGTTCTATGGCTACACCTTC. It codes for CASSRSQGFYGYTF.

This CDR3 is CASSNPFPRYEQYV. CDR3 DNA: TGTGCCAGTAGTAACCCGTTCCCCCGTTACGAGCAGTACGTC. V gene TRBV19 combines with J gene TRBJ2-7; D is uncertain. Germline V CDR1 and CDR2: LNHDA, SQIVND (reference sequence). The CDR3 extends over 14 amino acids. Trimming took off 4 bases at V and 4 bases at J, with 14 bases between the two ends.

The chain combines TRBV12-5 with TRBJ2-7, with 7 positions matching TRBD1. The CDR3 extends over 13 amino acids. Trimming cost V 4 bases and J 6 bases; bases outside gene matches: 6. The V gene's germline CDR1 is LGHNT and CDR2 FRNRAP. CDR3 in DNA: TGTGCTAGTGGTTCCCTATCAGGGGGCGAGCAGTACTTC. Its translation is CASGSLSGGEQYF. Filled out from reference TRBV12-5 and TRBJ2-7, the complete variable domain reads DARVTQTPRHKVTEMGQEVTMRCQPILGHNTVFWYRQTMMQGLELLAYFRNRAPLDDSGMPKDRFSAEMPDATLATLKIQPSEPRDSAVYFCASGSLSGGEQYFGPGTRLTVT.

The genes are TRBV30 and TRBJ1-1, with a weak D call TRBD1 (5 bases). The germline V gene has CDR1 GTSNPN and CDR2 SVGIG (reference sequence). V gave up 0 bases and J gave up 8 bases, with 10 bases separating them. This CDR3 is built from 12 residues. CDR3 loop: CAWSVPGTEAFF. DNA for the CDR3: TGTGCCTGGAGTGTACCTGGGACCGAAGCTTTCTTT.

The V call is TRBV4-1, the J call TRBJ1-2; tentative D call: TRBD1 (6 bases). The CDR3 extends over 17 amino acids. CDR1 and CDR2 from the germline V gene are MGHRA and YSYEKL. V was pared by 0 bases and J by 4 bases, with 18 bases between. The CDR3 protein is CASSQDPRGQGRYGYTF. The CDR3 DNA is TGCGCCAGCAGCCAAGATCCGAGAGGTCAGGGGCGCTATGGCTACACCTTC.

This clone showed up just once. The rearrangement uses TRBV19 and TRBJ2-3; D possibly corresponds to TRBD2 (7 bases). The CDR3 is 14 amino acids. Germline V gene sequence: CDR1 LNHDA, CDR2 SQIVND (reference sequence). V gave up 3 bases and J gave up 9 bases, with 16 bases separating them. The CDR3 region has the DNA TGTGCCAGTAGTATGCTAGGGGAGGGGGTCACGCAGTATTTT. Protein sequence: CASSMLGEGVTQYF.

About this clone itself: At one of its ends the junction is not consistent with the germline gene, which may arise from a read error. CDR3 sequence (DNA): TGTGCCACCTCACTTAACAGGGCCTCTAACCTGAACACTGAAGCTTTCTTT. Translation gives CATSLNRASNLNTEAFF. The rearrangement uses TRBV18 and TRBJ1-1; possible D gene TRBD1, 6 bases. CDR1 and CDR2 from the germline V gene are KGHSH and LQKENI. The CDR3 totals 17 residues.

This chain joins TRBV14 and TRBJ1-1, with D unresolved. This CDR3 region has 14 residues. Per the germline V gene, CDR1 is SGHDN and CDR2 is FVKESK. The V and J ends lost 3 bases and 3 bases respectively, with 11 bases between them. CDR3 DNA: TGTGCCAGCAGCCATTACGGGCCGGACACTGAAGCTTTCTTT. Its protein is CASSHYGPDTEAFF. The variable domain in full, with the rest retrieved from reference TRBV14 and TRBJ1-1, is EAGVTQFPSHSVIEKGQTVTLRCDPISGHDNLYWYRRVMGKEIKFLLHFVKESKQDESGMPNNRFLAERTGGTYSTLKVQPAELEDSGVYFCASSHYGPDTEAFFGQGTRLTVV.

The chain recombines TRBV7-8 with TRBJ1-2, with D hard to call. Germline V lookup: CDR1 SGHVS, CDR2 FQNEAQ. This CDR3 spans 15 amino acids. V shed 5 bases and J shed 0 bases, with 13 bases lying between them. CDR3 protein: CASSPADGSNYGYTF. DNA for the CDR3: TGTGCCAGCAGCCCGGCCGACGGATCTAACTATGGCTACACCTTC.

This chain links TRBV4-1 with TRBJ2-1; D gene unclear. The CDR3 spans 18 residues. Trimming pared 0 bases from V and 5 bases from J, leaving 20 bases between. The V gene's germline CDR1 is MGHRA and CDR2 YSYEKL. The CDR3 is CASSQDWFRRSVNNEQFF. In DNA, the CDR3 is TGCGCCAGCAGCCAAGACTGGTTTCGGCGGTCAGTCAACAATGAGCAGTTCTTC.

V gene TRBV10-3 combines with J gene TRBJ1-5, with TRBD1 as a possible D gene (5 bases). The CDR3 totals 15 residues. Per the germline V gene, CDR1 is ENHRY and CDR2 is SYGVKD. The V end lost 0 bases, the J end lost 6 bases, and 12 bases lay between the germline ends. This CDR3 is CAISESRGDLQPQHF. The CDR3, as DNA: TGTGCCATCAGTGAGTCTCGAGGGGATCTTCAGCCCCAGCATTTT.